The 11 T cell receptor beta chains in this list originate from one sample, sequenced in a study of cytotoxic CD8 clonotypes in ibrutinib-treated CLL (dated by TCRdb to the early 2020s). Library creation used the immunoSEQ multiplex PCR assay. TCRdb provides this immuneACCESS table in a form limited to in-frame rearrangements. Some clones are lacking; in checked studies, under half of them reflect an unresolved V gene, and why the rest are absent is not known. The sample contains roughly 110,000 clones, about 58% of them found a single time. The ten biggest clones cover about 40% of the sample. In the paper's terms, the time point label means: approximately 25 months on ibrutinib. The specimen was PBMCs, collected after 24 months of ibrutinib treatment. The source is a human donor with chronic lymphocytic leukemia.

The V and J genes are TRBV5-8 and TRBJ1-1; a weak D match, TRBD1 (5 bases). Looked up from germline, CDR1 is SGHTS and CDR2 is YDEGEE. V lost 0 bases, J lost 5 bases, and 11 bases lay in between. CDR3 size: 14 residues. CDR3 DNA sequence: TGTGCCAGCAGCTTGGGGGGGAAAGGGACTGAAGCTTTCTTT. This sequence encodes CASSLGGKGTEAFF. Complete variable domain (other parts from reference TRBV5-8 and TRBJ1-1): EAGVTQSPTHLIKTRGQQATLRCSPISGHTSVYWYQQALGLGLQFLLWYDEGEERNRGNFPPRFSGRQFPNYSSELNVNALELEDSALYLCASSLGGKGTEAFFGQGTRLTVV.

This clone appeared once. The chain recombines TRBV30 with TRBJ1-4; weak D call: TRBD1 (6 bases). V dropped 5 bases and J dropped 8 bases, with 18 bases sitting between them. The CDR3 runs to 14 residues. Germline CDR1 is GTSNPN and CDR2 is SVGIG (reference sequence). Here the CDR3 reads CAWSWGRGREKLFF. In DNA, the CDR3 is TGTGCCTGGTCCTGGGGCAGGGGACGCGAAAAACTGTTTTTT.

CDR3 coding DNA: TGTGCCAGTAGTATAGATAGGCAGGGGCTATTTGGCAATCAGCCCCAGCATTTT. Its translation: CASSIDRQGLFGNQPQHF. The gene calls are TRBV19 and TRBJ1-5; tentative D call: TRBD1 (6 bases). The CDR3 contains 18 residues. From germline, CDR1 is LNHDA and CDR2 SQIVND (reference sequence). V gave up 0 bases and J gave up 2 bases, with 17 bases separating them. The full variable domain, rest sourced from reference TRBV19 and TRBJ1-5, is DGGITQSPKYLFRKEGQNVTLSCEQNLNHDAMYWYRQDPGQGLRLIYYSQIVNDFQKGDIAEGYSVSREKKESFPLTVTSAQKNPTAFYLCASSIDRQGLFGNQPQHFGDGTRLSIL.

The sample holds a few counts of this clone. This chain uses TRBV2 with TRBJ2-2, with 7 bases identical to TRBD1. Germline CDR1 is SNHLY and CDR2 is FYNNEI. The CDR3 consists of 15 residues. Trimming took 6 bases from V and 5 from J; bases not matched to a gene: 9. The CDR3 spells CASRAPDRVTGELFF. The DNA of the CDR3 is TGTGCCAGCAGGGCCCCCGACAGGGTAACCGGGGAGCTGTTTTTT.

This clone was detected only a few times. The CDR3 loop is CASSPEGDRGYSPLHF. CDR3 in DNA: TGTGCCAGCAGCCCCGAGGGAGACAGGGGGTATTCACCCCTCCACTTT. This chain uses TRBV5-6 with TRBJ1-6; TRBD1 matches 9 bases. Germline lookup yields CDR1 SGHDT and CDR2 YYEEEE. Losses at the gene ends were 4 bases for V and 8 bases for J; bases not matched to a gene: 10. This CDR3 is 16 amino acids long.

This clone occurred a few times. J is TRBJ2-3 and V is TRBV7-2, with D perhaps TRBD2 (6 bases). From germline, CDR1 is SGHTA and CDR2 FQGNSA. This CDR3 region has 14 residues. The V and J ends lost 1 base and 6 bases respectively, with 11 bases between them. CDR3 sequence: CASSLVGLSDTQYF. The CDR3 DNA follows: TGTGCCAGCAGCTTAGTGGGACTTTCCGATACGCAGTATTTT.

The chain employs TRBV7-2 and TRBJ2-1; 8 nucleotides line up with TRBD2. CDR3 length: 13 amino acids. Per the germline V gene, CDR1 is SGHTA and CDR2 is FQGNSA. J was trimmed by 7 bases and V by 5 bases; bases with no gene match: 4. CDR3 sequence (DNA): TGTGCCAGCAGCCAGGGACTAGTAAATGAGCAGTTCTTC. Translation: CASSQGLVNEQFF.

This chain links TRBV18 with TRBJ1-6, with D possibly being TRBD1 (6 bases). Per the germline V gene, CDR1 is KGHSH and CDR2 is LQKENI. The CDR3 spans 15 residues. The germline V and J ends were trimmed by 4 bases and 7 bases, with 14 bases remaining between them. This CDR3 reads CASSLQGYDNSPLHF. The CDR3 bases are TGTGCCAGCTCACTCCAGGGGTATGACAATTCACCCCTCCACTTT.

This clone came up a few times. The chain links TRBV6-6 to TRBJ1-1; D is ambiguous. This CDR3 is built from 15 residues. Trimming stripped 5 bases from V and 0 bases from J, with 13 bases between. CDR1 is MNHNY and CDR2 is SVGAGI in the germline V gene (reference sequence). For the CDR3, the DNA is TGTGCCAGCAGTCGCAATATCGACATGAACACTGAAGCTTTCTTT. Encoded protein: CASSRNIDMNTEAFF.

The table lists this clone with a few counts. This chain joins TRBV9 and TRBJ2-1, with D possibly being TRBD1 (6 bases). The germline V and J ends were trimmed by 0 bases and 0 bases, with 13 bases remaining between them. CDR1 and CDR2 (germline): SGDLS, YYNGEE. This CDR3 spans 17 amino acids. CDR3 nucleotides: TGTGCCAGCAGCGTAGTTGGGACAACCAGCTCCTACAATGAGCAGTTCTTC. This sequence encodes CASSVVGTTSSYNEQFF.

CDR3 protein: CASSRIQTSGGYTQYF. DNA for the CDR3: TGCGCCAGCAGCAGAATCCAGACTAGCGGGGGGTATACGCAGTATTTT. The chain recombines TRBV5-1 with TRBJ2-3; TRBD2 agrees at 13 bases. V trimming: 4 bases; J trimming: 7 bases; junction bases outside the gene matches: 9. There are 16 residues in the CDR3. CDR1 is SGHRS and CDR2 is YFSETQ in the germline V gene.